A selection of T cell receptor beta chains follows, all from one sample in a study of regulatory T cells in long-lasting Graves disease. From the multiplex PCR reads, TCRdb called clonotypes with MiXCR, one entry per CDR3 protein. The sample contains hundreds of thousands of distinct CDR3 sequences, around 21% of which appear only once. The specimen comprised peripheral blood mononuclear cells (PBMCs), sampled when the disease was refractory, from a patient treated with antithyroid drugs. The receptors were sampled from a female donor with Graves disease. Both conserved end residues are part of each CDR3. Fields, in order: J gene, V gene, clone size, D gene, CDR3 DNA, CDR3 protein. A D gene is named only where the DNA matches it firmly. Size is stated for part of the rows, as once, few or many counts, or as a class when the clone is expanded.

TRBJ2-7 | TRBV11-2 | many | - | TGTGCCAGCAGCTCCTGGGGTAGCTCCTACGAGCAGTACTTC | CASSSWGSSYEQYF
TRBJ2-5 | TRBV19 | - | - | TGTGCCAGTAGTATTCGCTTATCAGCGGTTCAAGAGACCCAGTACTTC | CASSIRLSAVQETQYF
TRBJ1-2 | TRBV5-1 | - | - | TGCGCCAGCAGCTTTGGGTTAAGGGAATCCCCGGTCGATGGCTACACCTTC | CASSFGLRESPVDGYTF
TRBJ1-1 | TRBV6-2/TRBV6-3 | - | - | TGTGCCAGCAGTGAACTGGGGGGACGTGGTGAAGCTTTCTTT | CASSELGGRGEAFF
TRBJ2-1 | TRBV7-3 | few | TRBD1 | TGTGCCAGCAGCAGACAGGGTAGCTCCTACAATGAGCAGTTCTTC | CASSRQGSSYNEQFF
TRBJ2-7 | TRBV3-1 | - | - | TGTGCCAGCAGCCAAGATCCGGGACCGAGCTACGAGCAGTACTTC | CASSQDPGPSYEQYF
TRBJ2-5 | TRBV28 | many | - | TGTGCCAGCAGAAGCGGGTCACTGGGGGAGACCCAGTACTTC | CASRSGSLGETQYF
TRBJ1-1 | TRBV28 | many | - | TGTGCCAGCAGTTTACGCAGGGTCAACACTGAAGCTTTCTTT | CASSLRRVNTEAFF
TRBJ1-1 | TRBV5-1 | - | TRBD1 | TGCGCCAGCAGCTTGGAAGGACAGGGGAAGGATAAGAGGACTGAAGCTTTCTTT | CASSLEGQGKDKRTEAFF
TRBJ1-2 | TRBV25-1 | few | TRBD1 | TGTGCCAGCAGCAACCCGGGACAGAACTATGGCTACACCTTC | CASSNPGQNYGYTF
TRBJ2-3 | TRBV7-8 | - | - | TGTGCCAGCAGTCTTAGGCGGTTCCGGGACAAAAATAGCACAGATACGCAGTATTTT | CASSLRRFRDKNSTDTQYF
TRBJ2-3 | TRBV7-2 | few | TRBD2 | TGTGCCAGCAGCTTAGGGGGGACTAGCGGTTCAGATACGCAGTATTTT | CASSLGGTSGSDTQYF
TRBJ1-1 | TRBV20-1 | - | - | TGCAGTGCTAGAAGGACAGTAATGAACACTGAAGCTTTCTTT | CSARRTVMNTEAFF
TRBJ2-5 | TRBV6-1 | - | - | TGTGCTAGCAGGGACGGGACAGAGACCCAGTACTTC | CASRDGTETQYF
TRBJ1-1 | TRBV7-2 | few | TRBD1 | TGTGCCAGCAGCTTAGCTGGGACAGGCGTGAACACTGAAGCTTTCTTT | CASSLAGTGVNTEAFF
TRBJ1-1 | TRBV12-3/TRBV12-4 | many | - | TGTGCCAGCAGTTTATCTCGGGGGACTAACACTGAAGCTTTCTTT | CASSLSRGTNTEAFF
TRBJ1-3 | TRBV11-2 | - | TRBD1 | TGTGCCAGCAGGGACAGGGGCACACCTGGAAACACCATATATTTT | CASRDRGTPGNTIYF
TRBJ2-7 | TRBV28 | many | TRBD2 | TGTGCCAGCAGTGGGGAGTGGACTAGCGGGAGGGAATACGAGCAGTACTTC | CASSGEWTSGREYEQYF
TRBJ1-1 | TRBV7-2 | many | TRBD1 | TGTGCCAGCAGCCGGACAGGGGGGTACACTGAAGCTTTCTTT | CASSRTGGYTEAFF
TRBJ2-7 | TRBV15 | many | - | TGTGCCACCAGCAGAGATTCGGCCTACGAGCAGTACTTC | CATSRDSAYEQYF
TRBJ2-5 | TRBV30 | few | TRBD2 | TGTGCCTCTAAACCGGGACTAGGGGGAGAGACCCAGTACTTC | CASKPGLGGETQYF
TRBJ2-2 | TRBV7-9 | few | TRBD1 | TGTGCCAGCAGCTGGGGACAGACCGGGGAGCTGTTTTTT | CASSWGQTGELFF
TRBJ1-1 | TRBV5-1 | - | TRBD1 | TGCGCCAGCAGCTTGGAGACAGGGTTTAACACTGAAGCTTTCTTT | CASSLETGFNTEAFF